The 4 T cell receptor beta chains given below trace back to one sample, sequenced in a study of technical replicates of blood from a few donors. Using immunoSEQ multiplex PCR, the repertoire was profiled, and TCRdb retains in-frame clones only, with some absent. Of about 100,000 clones detected, roughly 95% appear once; the ten largest clones hold approximately 0.2%. The specimen was T cells isolated from PBMCs. The receptors shown here come from a human donor in good health.

This rearrangement joins TRBV5-6 to TRBJ2-7; maybe TRBD1 (5 bases). V was pared by 0 bases and J by 3 bases, with 13 bases between. This CDR3 is built from 15 residues. Germline V gives CDR1 SGHDT, CDR2 YYEEEE. The CDR3 region has the DNA TGTGCCAGCAGCTTGGTAAGCAGGGATCTCTACGAGCAGTACTTC. This codes for CASSLVSRDLYEQYF.

The gene calls are TRBV5-1 and TRBJ1-1, with D maybe TRBD1 (5 bases). Germline-derived CDR1 and CDR2 are SGHRS and YFSETQ. The V end was cut by 7 bases, the J end by 4 bases, with 11 bases between. The CDR3 has 12 amino acids. In nucleotides, the CDR3 is TGCGCCAGCGGGGGACTGGGCACTGAAGCTTTCTTT. It is translated as CASGGLGTEAFF.

The J gene is TRBJ2-5, the V gene TRBV7-2; 11 nucleotides align to TRBD2. With V trimmed by 3 bases and J by 4 bases, 4 bases remained unmatched. Germline V CDR1 and CDR2: SGHTA, FQGNSA. The CDR3 has 15 amino acids. CDR3 loop: CASSFSGGAGETQYF. The CDR3 DNA sequence: TGTGCCAGCAGCTTTAGCGGGGGGGCGGGAGAGACCCAGTACTTC.

V is TRBV6-1 and J is TRBJ2-2; no firm D call. This CDR3 comprises 17 residues. CDR1 is MNHNS and CDR2 is SASEGT in the germline V gene. With 4 bases removed from V and 0 bases from J, the gap between germline ends came to 15 bases. CDR3 nucleotides: TGTGCCAGCAGTGCCGGGTCCTCCCTAACGAACACCGGGGAGCTGTTTTTT. Protein product: CASSAGSSLTNTGELFF.